The sequence of this T cell receptor (beta chain) was determined in a study of blood T cell repertoires in COVID-19. Overall study: COVID-19 samples collected from the United States, Italy and Spain covered acute and convalescent phases. T cells, B-cell-depleted T cells, or PBMCs provided the cDNA or gDNA that served as material.

CDR3 length: 14 residues. Germline V gene sequence: CDR1 MNHEY, CDR2 SVGAGI. The V end was cut by 7 bases, the J end by 2 bases, with 13 bases between. Repertoires were generated with immunoSEQ multiplex PCR, while TCRdb's copy carries only in-frame clones and drops some. The sample yields fewer than 350,000 clones, around 85% seen once. Sequenced sample: peripheral blood. The V gene is TRBV6-5, the J gene TRBJ2-3; TRBD2 is a possible D gene (5 bases). This clonotype was obtained from a human donor in a cohort sampled during active COVID-19. The CDR3 DNA follows: TGTGCCAGCATTCGACCCGGGGACACAGATACGCAGTATTTT. It specifies CASIRPGDTDTQYF.